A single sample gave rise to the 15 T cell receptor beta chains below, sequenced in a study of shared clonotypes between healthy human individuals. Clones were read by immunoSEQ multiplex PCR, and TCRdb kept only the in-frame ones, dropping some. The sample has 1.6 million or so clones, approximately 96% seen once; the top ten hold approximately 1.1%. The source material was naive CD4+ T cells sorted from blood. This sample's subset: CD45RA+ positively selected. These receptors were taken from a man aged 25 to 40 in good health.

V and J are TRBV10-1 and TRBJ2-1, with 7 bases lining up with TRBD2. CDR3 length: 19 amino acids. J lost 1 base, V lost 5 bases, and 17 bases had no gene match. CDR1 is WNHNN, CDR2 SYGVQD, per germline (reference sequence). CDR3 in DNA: TGCGCCAGCAGTTCGAATCGGGAGGCCTCCCTTCCGTCCTACAATGAGCAGTTCTTC. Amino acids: CASSSNREASLPSYNEQFF.

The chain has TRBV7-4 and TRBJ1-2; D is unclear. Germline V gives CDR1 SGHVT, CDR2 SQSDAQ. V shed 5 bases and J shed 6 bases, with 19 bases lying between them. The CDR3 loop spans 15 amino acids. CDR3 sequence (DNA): TGTGCCAGCAGCCCACCCGGAGTGACGGTAGATGGCTACACCTTC. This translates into CASSPPGVTVDGYTF.

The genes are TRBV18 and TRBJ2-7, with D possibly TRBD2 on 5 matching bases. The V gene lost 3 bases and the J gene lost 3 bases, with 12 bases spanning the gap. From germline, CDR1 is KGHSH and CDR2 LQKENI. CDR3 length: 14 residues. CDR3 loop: CASSPQVGGYEQYF. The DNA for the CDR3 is TGTGCCAGCTCACCCCAGGTAGGAGGCTACGAGCAGTACTTC.

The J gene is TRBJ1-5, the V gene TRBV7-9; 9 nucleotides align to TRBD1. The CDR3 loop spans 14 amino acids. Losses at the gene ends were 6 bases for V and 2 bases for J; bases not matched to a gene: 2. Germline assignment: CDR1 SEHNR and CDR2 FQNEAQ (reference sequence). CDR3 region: CASSRQGGNQPQHF. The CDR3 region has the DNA TGTGCCAGCAGTCGACAGGGGGGCAATCAGCCCCAGCATTTT.

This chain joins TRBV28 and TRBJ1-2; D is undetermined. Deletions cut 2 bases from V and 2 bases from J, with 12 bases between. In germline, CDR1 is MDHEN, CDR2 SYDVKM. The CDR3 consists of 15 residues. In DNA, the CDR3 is TGTGCCAGCAGTTTACGGGCGCCTCCAAACTATGGCTACACCTTC. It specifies CASSLRAPPNYGYTF.

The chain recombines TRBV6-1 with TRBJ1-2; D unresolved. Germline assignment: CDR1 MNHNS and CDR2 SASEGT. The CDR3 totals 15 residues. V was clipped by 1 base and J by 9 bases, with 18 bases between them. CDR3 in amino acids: CASSEGAGTGSRYTF. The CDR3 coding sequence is TGTGCCAGCAGTGAAGGGGCAGGAACGGGGAGTCGCTACACCTTC.

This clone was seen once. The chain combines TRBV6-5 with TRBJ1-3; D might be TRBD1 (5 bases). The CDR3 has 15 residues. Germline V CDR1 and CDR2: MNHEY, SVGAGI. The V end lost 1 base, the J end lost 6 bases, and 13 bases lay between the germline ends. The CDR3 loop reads CASSYFRDHINTIYF. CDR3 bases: TGTGCCAGCAGTTACTTCCGGGACCATATAAACACCATATATTTT.

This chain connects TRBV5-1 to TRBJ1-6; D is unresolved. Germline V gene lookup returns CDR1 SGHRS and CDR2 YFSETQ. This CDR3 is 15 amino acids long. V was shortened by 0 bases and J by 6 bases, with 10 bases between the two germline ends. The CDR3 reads CASSLAGWGNSPLHF. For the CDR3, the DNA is TGCGCCAGCAGCTTGGCTGGGTGGGGTAATTCACCCCTCCACTTT.

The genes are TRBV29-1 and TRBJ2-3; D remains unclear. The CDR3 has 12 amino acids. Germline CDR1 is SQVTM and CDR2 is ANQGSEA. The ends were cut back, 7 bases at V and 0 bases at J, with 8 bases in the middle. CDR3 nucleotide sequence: TGCAGCGCTACCTCTAGCACAGATACGCAGTATTTT. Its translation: CSATSSTDTQYF.

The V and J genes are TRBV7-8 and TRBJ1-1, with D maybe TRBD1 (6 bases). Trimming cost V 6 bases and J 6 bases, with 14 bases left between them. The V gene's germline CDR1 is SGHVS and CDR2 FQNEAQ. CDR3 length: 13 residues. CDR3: CASRLGRGPEAFF. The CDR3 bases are TGTGCCAGCAGACTAGGCCGGGGGCCTGAAGCTTTCTTT.

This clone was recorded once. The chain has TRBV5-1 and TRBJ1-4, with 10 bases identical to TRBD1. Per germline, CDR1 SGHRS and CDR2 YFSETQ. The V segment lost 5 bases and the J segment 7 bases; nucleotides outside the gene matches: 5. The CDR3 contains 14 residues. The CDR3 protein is CASSPDRGGEKLFF. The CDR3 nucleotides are TGCGCCAGCAGTCCGGACAGGGGGGGTGAAAAACTGTTTTTT. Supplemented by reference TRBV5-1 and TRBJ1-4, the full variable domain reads KAGVTQTPRYLIKTRGQQVTLSCSPISGHRSVSWYQQTPGQGLQFLFEYFSETQRNKGNFPGRFSGRQFSNSRSEMNVSTLELGDSALYLCASSPDRGGEKLFFGSGTQLSVL.

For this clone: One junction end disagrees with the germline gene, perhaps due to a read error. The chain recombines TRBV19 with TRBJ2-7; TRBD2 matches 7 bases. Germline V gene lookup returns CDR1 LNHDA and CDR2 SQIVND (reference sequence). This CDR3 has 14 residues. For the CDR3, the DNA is TGTGCCAGTAGTCCCCGGGGGGTCTCCCACGAGCAGTACTTC. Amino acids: CASSPRGVSHEQYF.

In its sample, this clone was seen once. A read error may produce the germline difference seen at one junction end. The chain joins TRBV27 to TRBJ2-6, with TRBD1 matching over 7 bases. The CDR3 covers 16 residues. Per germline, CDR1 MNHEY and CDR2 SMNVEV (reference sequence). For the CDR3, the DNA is TGTGCCAGCAGTACCAGTAGGGGGCCTGGAGCCAACGTCCTGACTTTC. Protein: CASSTSRGPGANVLTF.

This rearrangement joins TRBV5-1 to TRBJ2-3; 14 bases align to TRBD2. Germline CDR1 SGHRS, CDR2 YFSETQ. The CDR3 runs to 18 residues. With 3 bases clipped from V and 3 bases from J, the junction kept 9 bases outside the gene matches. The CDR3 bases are TGCGCCAGCAGCTCCGGACTAGCGGGAGGATTGGTTACAGATACGCAGTATTTT. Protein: CASSSGLAGGLVTDTQYF.

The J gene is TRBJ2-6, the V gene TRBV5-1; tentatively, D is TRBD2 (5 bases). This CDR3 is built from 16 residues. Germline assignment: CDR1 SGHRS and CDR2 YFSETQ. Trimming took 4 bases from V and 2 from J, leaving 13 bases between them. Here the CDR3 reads CASSPPPGTGANVLTF. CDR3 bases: TGCGCCAGCAGCCCGCCCCCGGGGACTGGGGCCAACGTCCTGACTTTC.